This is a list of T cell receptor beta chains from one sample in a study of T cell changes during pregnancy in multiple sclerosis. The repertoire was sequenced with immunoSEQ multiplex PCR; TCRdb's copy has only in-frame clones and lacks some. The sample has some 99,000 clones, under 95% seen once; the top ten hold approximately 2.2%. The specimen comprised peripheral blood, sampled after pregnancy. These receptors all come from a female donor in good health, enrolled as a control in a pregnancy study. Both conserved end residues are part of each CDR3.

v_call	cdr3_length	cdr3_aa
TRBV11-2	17	CASTLAFGTANTGELFF
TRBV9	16	CASSSGQSSYNSPLHF
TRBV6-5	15	CASLRDRGLNTEAFF
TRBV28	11	CASSTQGGAFF
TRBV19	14	CASSRQQDIYGYTF
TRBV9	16	CASNLGLPGKGTEAFF
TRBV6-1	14	CASRRVSSTDTQYF
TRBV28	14	CASLRTGSGETQYF
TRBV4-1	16	CASSQVGASSIYEQYF
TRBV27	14	CASSLLPTYNEQFF
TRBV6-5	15	CASSPGDRINYGYTF
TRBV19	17	CASSTLTSGSSYNEQFF
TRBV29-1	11	CSVEGTSGQFF
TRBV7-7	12	CASSSGVETQYF
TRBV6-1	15	CASSRDRGLQETQYF
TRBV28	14	CASSLRQNNYGYTF
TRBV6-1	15	CASSEVDGANQPQHF
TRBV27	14	CASSLIQGATEAFF
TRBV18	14	CASSSAVSTDTQYF
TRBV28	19	CASSLSSRLRDDPTDTQYF
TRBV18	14	CASSPAGVGTEAFF
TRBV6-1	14	CASSLTGTNTEAFF
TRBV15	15	CATSSTRTGIYEQYF
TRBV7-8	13	CASSLRQGNGYTF
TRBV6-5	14	CASSLGYPPRTQYF
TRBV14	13	CASSQLDRGGYTF
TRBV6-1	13	CASSGQPNTEAFF
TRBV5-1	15	CASSLLGAGSDTQYF
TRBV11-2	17	CASSFQLPGTPLNIQYF
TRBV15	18	CATSSGFGDEGTGNTIYF
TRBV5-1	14	CASSWSGTPDEQFF
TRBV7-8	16	CASRQRGGTLQETQYF
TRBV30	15	CASSEERGVTDTQYF
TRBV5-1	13	CASSLASEETQYF
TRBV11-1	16	CASSPQRGQGAWELFF
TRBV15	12	CATSGSGNTIYF
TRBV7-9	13	CASSGRGVNEQYF
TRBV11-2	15	CASSLEGRILYGYTF
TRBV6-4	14	CASSGTSASGELFF
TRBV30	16	CAWRNWGGGAVETQYF
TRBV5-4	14	CASSPLAGAGEQFF